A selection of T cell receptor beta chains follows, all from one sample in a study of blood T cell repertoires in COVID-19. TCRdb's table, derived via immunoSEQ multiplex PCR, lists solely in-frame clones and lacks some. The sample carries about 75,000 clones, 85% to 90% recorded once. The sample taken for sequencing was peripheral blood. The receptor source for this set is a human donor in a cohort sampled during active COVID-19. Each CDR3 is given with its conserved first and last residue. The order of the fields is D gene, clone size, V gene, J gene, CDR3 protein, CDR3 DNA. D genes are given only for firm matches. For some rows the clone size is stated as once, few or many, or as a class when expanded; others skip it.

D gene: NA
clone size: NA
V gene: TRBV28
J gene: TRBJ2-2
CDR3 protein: CASSSSWAGHGELFF
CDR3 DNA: NA

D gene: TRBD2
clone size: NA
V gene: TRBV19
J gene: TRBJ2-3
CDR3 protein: CASRHSGSADTQYF
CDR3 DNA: TGTGCCAGTAGACATAGCGGGAGTGCAGATACGCAGTATTTT

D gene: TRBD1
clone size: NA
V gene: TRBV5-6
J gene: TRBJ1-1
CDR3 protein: CASSLVEGALTEAFF
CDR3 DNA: TGTGCCAGCAGCTTGGTTGAGGGGGCACTGACTGAAGCTTTCTTT

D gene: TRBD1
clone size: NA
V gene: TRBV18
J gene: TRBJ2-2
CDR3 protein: CASSPPGQGTGELFF
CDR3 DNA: TGTGCCAGCTCACCTCCGGGACAGGGAACCGGGGAGCTGTTTTTT

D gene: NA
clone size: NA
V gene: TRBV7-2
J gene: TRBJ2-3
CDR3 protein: CASSLDSSTDTQYF
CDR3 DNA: TGTGCCAGCAGCTTAGACAGTAGCACAGATACGCAGTATTTT

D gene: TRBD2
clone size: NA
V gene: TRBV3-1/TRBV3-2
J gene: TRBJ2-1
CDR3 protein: CASSPRTSGRAPQLYNEQFF
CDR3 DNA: TGTGCCAGCAGCCCTCGGACTAGCGGGAGGGCCCCCCAGCTTTACAATGAGCAGTTCTTC

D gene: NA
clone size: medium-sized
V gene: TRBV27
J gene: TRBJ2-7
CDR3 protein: CASSARLGSYEQYF
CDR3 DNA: TGTGCCAGCAGTGCCAGACTAGGCTCCTACGAGCAGTACTTC

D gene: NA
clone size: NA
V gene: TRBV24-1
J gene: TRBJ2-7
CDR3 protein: CATSDSGGGSAAYEQYF
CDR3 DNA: TGTGCCACCAGTGATTCAGGGGGAGGAAGCGCCGCCTACGAGCAGTACTTC

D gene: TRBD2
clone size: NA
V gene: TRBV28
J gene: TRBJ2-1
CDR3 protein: CASSFVHGASGRSSYNEQFF
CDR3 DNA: TGTGCCAGCAGTTTTGTTCATGGGGCTAGCGGGAGGAGCTCCTACAATGAGCAGTTCTTC

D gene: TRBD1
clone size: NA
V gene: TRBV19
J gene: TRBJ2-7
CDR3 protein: CASSALTGTGSYEQYF
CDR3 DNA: TGTGCCAGTAGTGCTCTAACCGGGACAGGCTCCTACGAGCAGTACTTC

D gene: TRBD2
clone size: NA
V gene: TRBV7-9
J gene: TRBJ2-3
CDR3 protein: CATSGSGSTDTQYF
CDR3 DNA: TGTGCCACTAGCGGTAGCGGGAGTACAGATACGCAGTATTTT

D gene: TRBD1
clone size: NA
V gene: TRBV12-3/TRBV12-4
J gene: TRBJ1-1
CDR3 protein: CASSLTGRAEAFF
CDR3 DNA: TGTGCCAGCAGTCTGACAGGGCGTGCTGAAGCTTTCTTT

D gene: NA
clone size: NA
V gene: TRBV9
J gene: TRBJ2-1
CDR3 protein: CASSVGLEDEQFF
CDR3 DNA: TGTGCCAGCAGCGTAGGGCTAGAGGATGAGCAGTTCTTC

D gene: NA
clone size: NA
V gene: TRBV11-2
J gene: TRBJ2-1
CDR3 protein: CASSLGVGEFF
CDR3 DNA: TGTGCCAGCAGTCTCGGGGTTGGCGAGTTCTTC

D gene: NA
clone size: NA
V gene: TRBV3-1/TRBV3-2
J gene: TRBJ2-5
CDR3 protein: CASSQERGTGMETQYF
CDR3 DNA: TGTGCCAGCAGCCAAGAAAGGGGGACGGGGATGGAGACCCAGTACTTC

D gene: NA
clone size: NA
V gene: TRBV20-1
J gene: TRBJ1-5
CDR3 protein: CSASQERGNQPQHF
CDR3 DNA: TGCAGTGCTAGTCAGGAGAGGGGCAATCAGCCCCAGCATTTT

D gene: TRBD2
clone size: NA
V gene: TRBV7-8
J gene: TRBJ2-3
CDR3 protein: CASSLPSWEAGGTTDTQYF
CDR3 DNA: TGTGCCAGCAGCTTACCTAGTTGGGAGGCGGGAGGTACAACAGATACGCAGTATTTT

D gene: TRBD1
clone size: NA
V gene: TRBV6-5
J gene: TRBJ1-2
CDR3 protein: CASRSGTVLNYGYTF
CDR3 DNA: TGTGCCAGCAGGTCCGGGACAGTCCTCAACTATGGCTACACCTTC

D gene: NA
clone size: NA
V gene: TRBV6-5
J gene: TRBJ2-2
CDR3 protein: CASSYSARAGELFF
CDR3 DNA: TGTGCCAGCAGTTACTCGGCGAGGGCCGGGGAGCTGTTTTTT

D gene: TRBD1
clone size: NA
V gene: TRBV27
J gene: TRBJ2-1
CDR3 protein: CASGQGELINEQFF
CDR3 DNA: TGTGCCAGCGGACAGGGGGAGTTAATCAATGAGCAGTTCTTC

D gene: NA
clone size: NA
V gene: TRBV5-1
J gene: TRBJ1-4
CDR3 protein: CASSLRDPEEKLFF
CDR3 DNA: TGCGCCAGCAGTCTCCGGGATCCAGAGGAAAAACTGTTTTTT

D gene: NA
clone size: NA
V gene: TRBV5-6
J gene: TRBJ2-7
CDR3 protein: CASSPGSVGEQYF
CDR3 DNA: TGTGCCAGCAGCCCCGGATCTGTCGGGGAGCAGTACTTC

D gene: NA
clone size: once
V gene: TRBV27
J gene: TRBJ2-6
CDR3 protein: CASSLGRGLSGANVLTF
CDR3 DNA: TGTGCCAGCAGTTTGGGGCGGGGGCTTTCTGGGGCCAACGTCCTGACTTTC

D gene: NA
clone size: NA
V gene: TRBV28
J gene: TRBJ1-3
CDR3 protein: CASSFPQGSGNTIYF
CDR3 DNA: TGTGCCAGCAGTTTCCCACAGGGTTCTGGAAACACCATATATTTT

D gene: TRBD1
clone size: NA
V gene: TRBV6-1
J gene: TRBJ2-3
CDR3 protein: CASSEAGTGTPHTQYF
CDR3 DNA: TGTGCCAGCAGTGAGGCCGGGACAGGAACTCCTCATACGCAGTATTTT

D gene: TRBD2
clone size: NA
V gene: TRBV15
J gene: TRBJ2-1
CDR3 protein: CATSRTSGADNEQFF
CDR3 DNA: TGTGCCACCAGCAGGACTAGCGGTGCCGACAATGAGCAGTTCTTC

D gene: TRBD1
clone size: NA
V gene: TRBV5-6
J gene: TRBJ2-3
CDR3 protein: CASSLGQGARDTQYF
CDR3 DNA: TGTGCCAGCAGCTTGGGGCAGGGGGCCCGCGATACGCAGTATTTT

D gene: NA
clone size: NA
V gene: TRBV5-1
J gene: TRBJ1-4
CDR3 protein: CASSPGPGEKLFF
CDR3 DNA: TGCGCCAGCAGCCCGGGCCCGGGAGAAAAACTGTTTTTT

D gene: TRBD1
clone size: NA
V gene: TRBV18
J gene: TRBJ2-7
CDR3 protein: CASSPRTGAYEQYF
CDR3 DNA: TGTGCCAGCTCACCACGGACAGGGGCATACGAGCAGTACTTC

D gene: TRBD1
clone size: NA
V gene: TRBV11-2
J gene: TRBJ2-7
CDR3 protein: CASSDTGTGLLYEQYF
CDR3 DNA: TGTGCCAGCAGCGACACCGGGACAGGGCTCCTCTACGAGCAGTACTTC

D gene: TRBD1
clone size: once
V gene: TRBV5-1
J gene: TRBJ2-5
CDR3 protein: CASSLQGARETQYF
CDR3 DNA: TGCGCCAGCAGCTTACAGGGGGCCCGGGAGACCCAGTACTTC

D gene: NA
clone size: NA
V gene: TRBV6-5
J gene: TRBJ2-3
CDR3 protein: CASSYSGSTDTQYF
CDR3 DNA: TGTGCCAGCAGTTACTCGGGCAGCACAGATACGCAGTATTTT

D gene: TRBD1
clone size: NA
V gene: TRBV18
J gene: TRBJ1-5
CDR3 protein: CASSSRDRAYQPQHF
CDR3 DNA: TGTGCCAGCTCATCTCGGGACAGAGCTTATCAGCCCCAGCATTTT

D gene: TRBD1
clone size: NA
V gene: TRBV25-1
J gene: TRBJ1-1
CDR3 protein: CASSERDRVATEAFF
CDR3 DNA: TGTGCCAGCAGTGAAAGGGACAGGGTTGCCACTGAAGCTTTCTTT

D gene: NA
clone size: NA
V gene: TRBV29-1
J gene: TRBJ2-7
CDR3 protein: CSVDSRDSYEQYF
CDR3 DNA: TGCAGCGTTGATTCCAGGGACTCCTACGAGCAGTACTTC

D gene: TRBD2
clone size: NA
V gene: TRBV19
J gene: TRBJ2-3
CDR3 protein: CASKRGREDTQYF
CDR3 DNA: TGTGCCAGTAAGCGGGGCCGAGAAGATACGCAGTATTTT

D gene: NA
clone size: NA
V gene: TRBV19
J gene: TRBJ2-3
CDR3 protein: CASSTGLHTDTQYF
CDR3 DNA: TGTGCCAGTAGCACGGGACTCCACACAGATACGCAGTATTTT

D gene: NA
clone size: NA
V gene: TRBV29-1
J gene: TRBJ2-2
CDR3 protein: CSVGRDKFGELFF
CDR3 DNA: TGCAGCGTTGGAAGGGACAAGTTCGGGGAGCTGTTTTTT

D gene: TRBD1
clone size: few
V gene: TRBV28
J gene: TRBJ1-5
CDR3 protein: CASSPAAGTGGRREPQHF
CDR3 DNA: TGTGCCAGCAGCCCAGCGGCCGGGACAGGGGGCAGAAGGGAGCCCCAGCATTTT

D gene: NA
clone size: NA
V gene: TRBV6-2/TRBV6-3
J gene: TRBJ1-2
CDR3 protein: CASSNRLNYGYTF
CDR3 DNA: TGTGCCAGCAGTAACCGGTTGAACTATGGCTACACCTTC

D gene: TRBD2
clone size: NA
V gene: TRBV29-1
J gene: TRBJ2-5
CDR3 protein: CSVVPREGPGETQYF
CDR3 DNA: TGCAGCGTTGTGCCCCGGGAGGGTCCGGGAGAGACCCAGTACTTC

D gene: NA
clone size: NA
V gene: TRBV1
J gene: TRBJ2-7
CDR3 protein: CTSSLGRTGGSYEQYF
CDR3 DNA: TGCACCAGCAGCCTGGGCAGGACAGGGGGGTCCTACGAGCAGTACTTC

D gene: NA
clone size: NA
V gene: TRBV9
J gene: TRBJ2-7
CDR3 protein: CASSPSRGSRRPYEQYF
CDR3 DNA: TGTGCCAGCAGCCCCTCCCGAGGTTCACGCCGTCCCTACGAGCAGTACTTC

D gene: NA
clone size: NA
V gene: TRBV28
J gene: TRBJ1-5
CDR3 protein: CASSLPNQPQHF
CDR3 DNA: TGTGCCAGCAGCCTACCAAATCAGCCCCAGCATTTT

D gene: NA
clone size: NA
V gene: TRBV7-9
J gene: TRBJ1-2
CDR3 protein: CASSLWTAANYGYTF
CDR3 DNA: TGTGCCAGCAGCTTATGGACAGCCGCTAACTATGGCTACACCTTC

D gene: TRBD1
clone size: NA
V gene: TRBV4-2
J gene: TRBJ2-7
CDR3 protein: CASSQDDRGPPYEQYF
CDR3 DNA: TGTGCCAGCAGCCAAGATGACAGGGGCCCCCCCTACGAGCAGTACTTC

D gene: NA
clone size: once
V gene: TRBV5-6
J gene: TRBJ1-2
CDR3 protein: CASSLRQVSVYGYTF
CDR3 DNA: TGTGCCAGCAGCCTACGACAGGTTTCGGTCTATGGCTACACCTTC

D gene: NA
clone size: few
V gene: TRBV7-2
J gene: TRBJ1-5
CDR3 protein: CASSAQMSNQPQHF
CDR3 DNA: TGTGCCAGCAGCGCACAGATGAGCAATCAGCCCCAGCATTTT

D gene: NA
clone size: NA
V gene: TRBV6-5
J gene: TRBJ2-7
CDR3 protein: CASSRGEGYYYEQYF
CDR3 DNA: TGTGCCAGCAGCCGAGGCGAGGGCTACTACTACGAGCAGTACTTC

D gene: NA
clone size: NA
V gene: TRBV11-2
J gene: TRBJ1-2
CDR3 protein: CASSRLDGGYGYTF
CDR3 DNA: TGTGCCAGCAGCCGTCTTGATGGAGGATATGGCTACACCTTC

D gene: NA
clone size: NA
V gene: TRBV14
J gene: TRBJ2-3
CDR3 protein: CASSLGGAGTQYF
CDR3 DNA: TGTGCCAGCAGCCTTGGGGGGGCCGGTACGCAGTATTTT

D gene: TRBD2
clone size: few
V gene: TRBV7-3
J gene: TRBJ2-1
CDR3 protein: CASSLIGSGGYNEQFF
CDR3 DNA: TGTGCCAGCAGCTTAATCGGGTCGGGAGGGTACAATGAGCAGTTCTTC